The entry below describes one T cell receptor beta chain. This record comes from a study of blood T cell repertoires in COVID-19. Study overall: The United States, Italy and Spain were the sources of the acute and convalescent COVID-19 samples.

In the authors' methods: How many nucleated cells were present was estimated from reference gene primer amplification. Measured with immunoSEQ multiplex PCR; TCRdb has only the in-frame clones, and not every one. V and J calls and clone size are given by that table; D and trimming were obtained from the DNA. Of 90,000 to 130,000 clones listed, about four fifths were seen once; the top ten hold 16%. Germline V gene lookup returns CDR1 SGHRS and CDR2 YFSETQ. The CDR3 is made up of 18 amino acids. Trimming took 5 bases from V and 0 from J; bases not matched to a gene: 6. Input material: peripheral blood. This sequence originates from a woman in her sixties or seventies with acute or convalescent COVID-19. The rearrangement joins TRBV5-1 to TRBJ2-3, with 16 bases lining up with TRBD2. The CDR3 DNA sequence: TGCGCCAGCAGTACCGGGACTAGCGGGGGGGAAAGCACAGATACGCAGTATTTT. This gives the protein CASSTGTSGGESTDTQYF.